Detailed here is one T cell receptor beta chain. This sample stems from a study of technical replicates of blood from several donors. Generated by immunoSEQ multiplex PCR, the TCRdb table keeps only in-frame clones and is missing some. The table lists some 68,000 clones, over 95% of them singletons. V gave up 2 bases and J gave up 2 bases, with 4 bases separating them. This CDR3 has 12 amino acids. Germline V gene sequence: CDR1 SEHNR, CDR2 FQNEAQ (reference sequence). This rearrangement joins TRBV7-9 to TRBJ2-7; D is ambiguous. The receptor was derived from a human donor in good health. The sequenced sample was T cells isolated from PBMCs. The CDR3 sequence is CASSLSAYEQYF. CDR3 DNA sequence: TGTGCCAGCAGCTTATCGGCCTACGAGCAGTACTTC.